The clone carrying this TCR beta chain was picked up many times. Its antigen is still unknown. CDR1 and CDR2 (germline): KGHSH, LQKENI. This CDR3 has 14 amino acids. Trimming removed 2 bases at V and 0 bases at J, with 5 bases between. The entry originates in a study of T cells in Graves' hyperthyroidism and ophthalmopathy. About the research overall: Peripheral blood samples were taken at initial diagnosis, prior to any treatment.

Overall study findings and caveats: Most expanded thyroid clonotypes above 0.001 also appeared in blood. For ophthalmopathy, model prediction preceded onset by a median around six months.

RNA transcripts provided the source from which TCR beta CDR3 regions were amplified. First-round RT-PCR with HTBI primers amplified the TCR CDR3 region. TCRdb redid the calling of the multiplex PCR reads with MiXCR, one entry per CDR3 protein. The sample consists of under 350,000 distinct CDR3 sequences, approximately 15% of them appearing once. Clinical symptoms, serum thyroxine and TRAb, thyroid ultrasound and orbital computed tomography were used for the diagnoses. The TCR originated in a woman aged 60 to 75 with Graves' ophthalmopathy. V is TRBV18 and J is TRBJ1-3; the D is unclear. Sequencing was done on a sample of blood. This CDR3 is CASSPGYSGNTIYF. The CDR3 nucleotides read TGTGCCAGCTCACCAGGGTACTCTGGAAACACCATATATTTT.